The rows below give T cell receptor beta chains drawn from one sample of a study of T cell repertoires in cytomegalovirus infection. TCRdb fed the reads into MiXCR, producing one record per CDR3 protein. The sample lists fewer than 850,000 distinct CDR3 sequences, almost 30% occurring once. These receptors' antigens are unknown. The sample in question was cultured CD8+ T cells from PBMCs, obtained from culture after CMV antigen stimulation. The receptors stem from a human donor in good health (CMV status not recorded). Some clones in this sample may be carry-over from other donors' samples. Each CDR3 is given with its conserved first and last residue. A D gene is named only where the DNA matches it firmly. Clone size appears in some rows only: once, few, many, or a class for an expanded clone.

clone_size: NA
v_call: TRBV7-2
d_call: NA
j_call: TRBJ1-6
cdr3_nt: TGTGCCAGCAGCTTCAGCCAATATAATTCACCCCTCCACTTT
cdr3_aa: CASSFSQYNSPLHF

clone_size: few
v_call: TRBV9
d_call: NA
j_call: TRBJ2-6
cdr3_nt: TGTGCCAGCAGCGTAGAGGCTGCTGGGGCCAACGTCCTGACTTTC
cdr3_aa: CASSVEAAGANVLTF

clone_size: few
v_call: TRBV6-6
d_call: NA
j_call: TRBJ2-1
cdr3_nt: TGTGCCAGCAGTTACCCCTCCGGGACATCAAGCTCCTACAATGAGCAGTTCTTC
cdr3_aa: CASSYPSGTSSSYNEQFF

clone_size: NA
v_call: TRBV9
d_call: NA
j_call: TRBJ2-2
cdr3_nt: TGTGCCAGCAGCACCCCGGGCCCCGAAAAGTATAACACCGGGGAGCTGTTTTTT
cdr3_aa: CASSTPGPEKYNTGELFF

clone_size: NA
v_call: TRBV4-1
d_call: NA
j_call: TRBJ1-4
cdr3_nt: TGCGCCAGCAGCCCAGACACCCTGTGGGGTGAAAAACTGTTTTTT
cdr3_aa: CASSPDTLWGEKLFF

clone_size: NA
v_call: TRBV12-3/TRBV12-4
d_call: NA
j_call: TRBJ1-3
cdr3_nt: TGTGCCAGCAGTCCCATTCTTAGCTCTGGAAACACCATATATTTT
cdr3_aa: CASSPILSSGNTIYF

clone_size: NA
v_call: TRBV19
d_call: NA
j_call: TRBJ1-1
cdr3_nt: TGTGCCAGCCTGGGGGGCATCACTGAAGCTTTCTTT
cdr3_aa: CASLGGITEAFF

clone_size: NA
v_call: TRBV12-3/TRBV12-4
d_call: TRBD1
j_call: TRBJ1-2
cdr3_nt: TGTGCCAGCAGTTTAACGGTGACAGGGTTTGATGGCTACACCTTC
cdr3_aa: CASSLTVTGFDGYTF

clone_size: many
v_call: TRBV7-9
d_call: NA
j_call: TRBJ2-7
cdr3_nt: TGTGCCAGCAGCTTAGACAGGGCCGACCCCTACGAGCAGTACTTC
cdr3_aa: CASSLDRADPYEQYF

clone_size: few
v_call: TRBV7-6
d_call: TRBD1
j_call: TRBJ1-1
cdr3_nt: TGTGCCAGCAGCTCCGAGCCCCCCGGGACAGGGAACACTGAAGCTTTCTTT
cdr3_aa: CASSSEPPGTGNTEAFF

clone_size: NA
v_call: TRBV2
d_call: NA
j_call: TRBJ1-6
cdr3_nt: TGTGCCAGCATCGAACGGGACTCCTATAATTCACCCCTCCACTTT
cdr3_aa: CASIERDSYNSPLHF

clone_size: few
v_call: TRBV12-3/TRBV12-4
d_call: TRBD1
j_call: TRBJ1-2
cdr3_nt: TGTGCCAGCAGCTTCGGACAGGGGGCTGACGGCTACACCTTC
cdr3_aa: CASSFGQGADGYTF

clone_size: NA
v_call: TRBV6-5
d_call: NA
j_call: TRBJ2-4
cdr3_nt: TGTGCCAGCAGGTCGAGAGACAGGAAAGATGAAAACATTCAGTACTTC
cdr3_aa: CASRSRDRKDENIQYF

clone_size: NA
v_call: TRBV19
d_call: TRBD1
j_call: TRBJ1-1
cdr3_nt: TGTGTGACAGGGGGCGGGACTGAAGCTTTCTTT
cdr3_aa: CVTGGGTEAFF

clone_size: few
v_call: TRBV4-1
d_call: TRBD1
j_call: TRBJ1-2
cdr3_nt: TGCGCCAGCAGCCAAGAGGGACAGCGGTTATCATACTATGGCTACACCTTC
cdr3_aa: CASSQEGQRLSYYGYTF

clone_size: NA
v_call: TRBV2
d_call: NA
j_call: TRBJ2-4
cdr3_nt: TGTGCCAGCAGTGATGCGGGGTTCAACATTCAGTACTTC
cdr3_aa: CASSDAGFNIQYF

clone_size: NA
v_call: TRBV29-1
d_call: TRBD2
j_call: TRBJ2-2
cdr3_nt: TGCAGCGTTGAAGATCGGCTAGCGGGGGGGCCTACCGGGGAGCTGTTTTTT
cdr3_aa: CSVEDRLAGGPTGELFF

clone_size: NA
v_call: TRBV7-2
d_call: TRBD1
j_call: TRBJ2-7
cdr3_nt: TGTGCCAGCAGACATCCGGGACAGGGGAACTCCTACGAGCAGTACTTC
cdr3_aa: CASRHPGQGNSYEQYF

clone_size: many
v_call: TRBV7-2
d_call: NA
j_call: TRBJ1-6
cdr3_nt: TGTGCCAGCAGCTTAGAGGGCTTACTTTGGCCCCTCCACTTT
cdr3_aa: CASSLEGLLWPLHF

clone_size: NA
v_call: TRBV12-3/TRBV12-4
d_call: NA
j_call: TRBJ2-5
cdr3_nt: TGTGCCACCTCCAGGGGCCTCAGGGACCAGTACTTC
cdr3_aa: CATSRGLRDQYF

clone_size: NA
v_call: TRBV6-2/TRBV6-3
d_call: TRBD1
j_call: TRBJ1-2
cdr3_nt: TGTGCCAGCAGCCCAGACAGGGCCGCAGGGGTCTATGGCTACACCTTC
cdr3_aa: CASSPDRAAGVYGYTF

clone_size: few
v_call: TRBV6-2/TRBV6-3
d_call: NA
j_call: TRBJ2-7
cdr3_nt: TGTGCCAGTCATGAAGGGTTCGGAGTTCCCTACGAGCAGTACTTC
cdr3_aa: CASHEGFGVPYEQYF

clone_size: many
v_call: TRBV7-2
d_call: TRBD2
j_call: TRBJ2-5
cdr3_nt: TGTGCCAGCAGCAGGTGGAGCGGGGGGGAGGAGACCCAGTACTTC
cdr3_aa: CASSRWSGGEETQYF

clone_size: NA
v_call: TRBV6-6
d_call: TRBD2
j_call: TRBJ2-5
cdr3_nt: TGTGCCAGCAGTTTTCTAGCGGGGGGGGGTGGCCAAGAGACCCAGTACTTC
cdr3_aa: CASSFLAGGGGQETQYF

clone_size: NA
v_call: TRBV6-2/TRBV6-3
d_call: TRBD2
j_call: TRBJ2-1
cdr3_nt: TGTGCCAGCATCCGGGGGGAGAGCTCCTACAATGAGCAGTTCTTC
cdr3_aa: CASIRGESSYNEQFF

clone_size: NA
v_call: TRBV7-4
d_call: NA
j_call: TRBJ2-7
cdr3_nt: TGTGCCAGCAGCTTATATCAGTCGGGCTACGAGCAGTACTTC
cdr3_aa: CASSLYQSGYEQYF

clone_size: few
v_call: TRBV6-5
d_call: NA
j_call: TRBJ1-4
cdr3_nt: TGTGCCAGCAGTTACTCGAAAGGCCCGAGTAATGAAAAACTGTTTTTT
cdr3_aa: CASSYSKGPSNEKLFF

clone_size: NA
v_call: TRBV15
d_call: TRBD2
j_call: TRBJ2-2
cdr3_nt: TGTGCCACCAGCAGAGACCGGGGGAGGGCCGGGGAGCTGTTTTTT
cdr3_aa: CATSRDRGRAGELFF

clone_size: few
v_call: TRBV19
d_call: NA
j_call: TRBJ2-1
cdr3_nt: TGTGCCAGTAGTATCACGATGGCAGGACACAATGAGCAGTTCTTC
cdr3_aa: CASSITMAGHNEQFF

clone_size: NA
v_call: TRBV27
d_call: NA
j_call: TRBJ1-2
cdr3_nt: TGTGCCAGCAGTTTTTCAGGGTCGTTCTCCTATGGCTACACCTTC
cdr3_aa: CASSFSGSFSYGYTF

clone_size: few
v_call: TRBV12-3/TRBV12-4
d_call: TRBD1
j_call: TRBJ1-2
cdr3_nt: TGTGCCAGCAGTTCCCCCGACCAGGGGGGCGGCTATGGCTACACCTTC
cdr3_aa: CASSSPDQGGGYGYTF

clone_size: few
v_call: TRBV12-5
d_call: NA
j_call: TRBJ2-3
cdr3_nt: TGTGCTAGTGGTTTGGGGGTAGATACGCAGTATTTT
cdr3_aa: CASGLGVDTQYF

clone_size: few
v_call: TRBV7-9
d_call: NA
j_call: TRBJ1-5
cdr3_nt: TGTGCCAGCACGGGGGGGGGCGTTCAGCCCCAGCATTTT
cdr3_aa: CASTGGGVQPQHF

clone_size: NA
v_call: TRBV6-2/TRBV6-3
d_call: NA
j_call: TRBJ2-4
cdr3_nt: TGTGCCAGCAGTTACGCCGGCAGCAAAAACATTCAGTACTTC
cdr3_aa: CASSYAGSKNIQYF

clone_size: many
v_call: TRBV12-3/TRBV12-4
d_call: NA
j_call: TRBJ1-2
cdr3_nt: TGTGCCAGCACCTTTACCGTAACAGGGCCGGATGGCTACACCTTC
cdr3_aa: CASTFTVTGPDGYTF

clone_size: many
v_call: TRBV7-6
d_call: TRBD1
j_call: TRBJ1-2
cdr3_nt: TGTGCCAGCAGCTTAGACAGGGGCTCCGGCTATGGCTACACCTTC
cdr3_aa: CASSLDRGSGYGYTF

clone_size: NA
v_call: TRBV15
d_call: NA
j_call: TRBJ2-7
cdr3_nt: TGTGCCACCAGCAGAGTTGGGAAGAGCTCCTACGAGCAGTACTTC
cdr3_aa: CATSRVGKSSYEQYF

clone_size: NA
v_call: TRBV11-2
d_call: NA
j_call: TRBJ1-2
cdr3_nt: TGTGCCAGCAGCTTAGATATAATGGGGAGGAGAGGCTATGGCTACACCTTC
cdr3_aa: CASSLDIMGRRGYGYTF

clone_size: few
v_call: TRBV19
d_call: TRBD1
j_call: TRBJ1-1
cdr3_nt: TGTGCCAGTAGTATGGCAGGGGGCACTGAAGCTTTCTTT
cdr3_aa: CASSMAGGTEAFF

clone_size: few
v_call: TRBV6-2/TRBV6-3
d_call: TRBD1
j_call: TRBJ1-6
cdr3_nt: TGTGCCAGCAGGGGGACAGGGCTGCTCTATAATTCACCCCTCCACTTT
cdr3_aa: CASRGTGLLYNSPLHF

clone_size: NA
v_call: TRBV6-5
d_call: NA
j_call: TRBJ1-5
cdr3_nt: TGTGCCAGCAGTTACAGGTGGGGGCTAAGTCAGCCCCAGCATTTT
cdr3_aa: CASSYRWGLSQPQHF

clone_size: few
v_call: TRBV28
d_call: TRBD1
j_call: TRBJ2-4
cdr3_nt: TGTGCCAGCAGTTTCAGACAGGGGGAAATCGAAAACATTCAGTACTTC
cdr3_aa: CASSFRQGEIENIQYF

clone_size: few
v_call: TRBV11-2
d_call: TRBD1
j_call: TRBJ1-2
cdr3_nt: TGTGCCAGCAGCTTAGCCCCCCGAGGACAGGGGGCGGATGGCTACACCTTC
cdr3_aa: CASSLAPRGQGADGYTF